Listed below are T cell receptor beta chains from one sample, sequenced in a study of blood T cell repertoires in COVID-19. Generated by immunoSEQ multiplex PCR, the TCRdb table keeps only in-frame clones and is missing some. The table lists some 200,000 clones, about 80% of them singletons. The sample comprised PBMCs or T cells enriched from blood (not recorded which). These receptors were obtained from a woman aged 45-65 years who had been exposed to COVID-19. Each CDR3 is given with its conserved first and last residue. A D gene is named only where the DNA matches it firmly. Size values are once, few and many counts, or a class for expanded clones, and some rows have none.

D	size	J	V	DNA	CDR3
-	-	TRBJ1-1	TRBV19	TGTGCCAGTAGTATATTGAGGTCGGCGAGCACTGAAGCTTTCTTT	CASSILRSASTEAFF
TRBD1	once	TRBJ1-2	TRBV5-8	TGTGCCAGCAGCGCCGGGACAGGGGGCATAGCTAACTATGGCTACACCTTC	CASSAGTGGIANYGYTF
-	-	TRBJ2-7	TRBV5-5	TGTGCCAGCAGCTTGGAGGCAGGTGGGTTCTACGAGCAGTACTTC	CASSLEAGGFYEQYF
TRBD1	few	TRBJ2-7	TRBV28	TGTGCCAGCAGTTCAGGACAGGGGTCTACCTACGAGCAGTACTTC	CASSSGQGSTYEQYF
TRBD1	-	TRBJ2-7	TRBV28	TGTGCCAGCAGTTCGGACAGGGAGGCCACAAAGATCTACGAGCAGTACTTC	CASSSDREATKIYEQYF
-	-	TRBJ1-2	TRBV5-5	TGTGCCAGCAGCCCACACGGGGGGGCCGTCTATGGCTACACCTTC	CASSPHGGAVYGYTF
TRBD1	once	TRBJ2-7	TRBV6-5	TGTGCCAGCAGTCGGGACAGCCATTTCTACGAGCAGTACTTC	CASSRDSHFYEQYF
TRBD1	-	TRBJ1-4	TRBV5-1	TGCGCCAGCAGCTTGGAGGCAGGGGGAAAACTGTTTTTT	CASSLEAGGKLFF
-	-	TRBJ1-2	TRBV28	TGTGCCAGCAGTTTAATGGCAGTCTATGGCTACACCTTC	CASSLMAVYGYTF
-	-	TRBJ1-2	TRBV11-2	TGTGCCAGCAGCTTAGGACACGGCTACACCTTC	CASSLGHGYTF
-	few	TRBJ1-1	TRBV6-5	TGTGCCAGCAGTTACTCGGGGGGGCCGATGAACACTGAAGCTTTCTTT	CASSYSGGPMNTEAFF
TRBD1	-	TRBJ1-2	TRBV5-4	TGTGCCAGCAGCTGGATGACAGGGGACTATGGCTACACCTTC	CASSWMTGDYGYTF
-	-	TRBJ1-3	TRBV11-2	TGTGCCAGCAGCTTAGTAGGGGCCAGGCAAGGCACCATATATTTT	CASSLVGARQGTIYF
-	-	TRBJ2-3	TRBV9	TGTGCCAGCAGCGTAGCTGACTCCAGAGATACGCAGTATTTT	CASSVADSRDTQYF
-	-	TRBJ1-1	TRBV30	TGTGCCTGGAGCCACGGTGGCGTCTGGGGAGGAACTGAAGCTTTCTTT	CAWSHGGVWGGTEAFF
TRBD1	-	TRBJ2-3	TRBV18	TGTGCCAGCCAGACAGGGGGTGCAGATACGCAGTATTTT	CASQTGGADTQYF
-	-	TRBJ1-5	TRBV4-1	TGCGCCAGCAGCCAAGATCTTAGAGACGCTCGGAGGGGTAGCAATCAGCCCCAGCATTTT	CASSQDLRDARRGSNQPQHF
-	-	TRBJ1-2	TRBV7-9	TGTGCCAGCAGCCATGTCTCACGGAACTATGGCTACACCTTC	CASSHVSRNYGYTF
-	few	TRBJ2-2	TRBV19	TGTGCCAGTAGTATAGGAGGGGGTGCGGCGAACACCGGGGAGCTGTTTTTT	CASSIGGGAANTGELFF
-	-	TRBJ1-6	TRBV30	TGTGCCTTAGGACGACAGAATTCACCCCTCCACTTT	CALGRQNSPLHF
-	-	TRBJ2-3	TRBV7-3	TGTGCCAGCAGCTCCCTGGAGGGCGGTACGCAGTATTTT	CASSSLEGGTQYF
-	-	TRBJ2-7	TRBV7-2	TGTGCCAGCAGCCCGACGTCAGGGAACCCCTACGAGCAGTACTTC	CASSPTSGNPYEQYF
TRBD2	-	TRBJ2-3	TRBV5-5	TGTGCCAGCAGCTTACTAGCGGGTATAGATACGCAGTATTTT	CASSLLAGIDTQYF
-	-	TRBJ1-1	TRBV24-1	TGTGCCACCTCTAACGGGGGAAATACTGAAGCTTTCTTT	CATSNGGNTEAFF
TRBD2	-	TRBJ2-5	TRBV18	TGTGCCAGCTCACCACCGCAGAGCGGGAGAGAGACCCAGTACTTC	CASSPPQSGRETQYF
TRBD1	once	TRBJ2-7	TRBV19	TGTGCCAGTAGTAGAAAGGACAGGGACGACTACGAGCAGTACTTC	CASSRKDRDDYEQYF
-	-	TRBJ1-2	TRBV28	TGTGCCAGCAGGGGACTTGTTGGCTACACCTTC	CASRGLVGYTF
TRBD1	once	TRBJ2-2	TRBV7-8	TGTGCCAGCAGCCCCCGTAGGGACAGGGGCTTGACCGGGGAGCTGTTTTTT	CASSPRRDRGLTGELFF
-	-	TRBJ2-3	TRBV28	TGTGCCAGCAGCCCGGGGGTCAACACAGATACGCAGTATTTT	CASSPGVNTDTQYF
-	-	TRBJ1-3	TRBV19	TGTGCCAGTAGTTTCTCAGGGGCCGGCTCTGGAAACACCATATATTTT	CASSFSGAGSGNTIYF
-	-	TRBJ1-2	TRBV9	TGTGCCAGCAGCGCGAGGCGGGGGGACCCATATGGCTACACCTTC	CASSARRGDPYGYTF
TRBD2	-	TRBJ2-2	TRBV29-1	TGCAGCGTTGGGACTAGCGATGCTGGGGAGCTGTTTTTT	CSVGTSDAGELFF
-	-	TRBJ2-1	TRBV14	TGTGCCAGCAGCCGGTTGGGCATCGGTGAGCAGTTCTTC	CASSRLGIGEQFF
-	-	TRBJ1-2	TRBV12-3/TRBV12-4	TGTGCCAGCAGTTTGAATTGGCGACTCGGCTACACCTTC	CASSLNWRLGYTF
-	once	TRBJ1-5	TRBV30	TGTGCCTGGAGTGTACGGGCAGGGGTCAATCAGCCCCAGCATTTT	CAWSVRAGVNQPQHF
TRBD1	-	TRBJ2-2	TRBV27	TGTGCCAGCAGTCAGACAGGGGCCGGGGAGCTGTTTTTT	CASSQTGAGELFF
-	few	TRBJ1-2	TRBV29-1	TGCAGCGTTAATACTCCACCGGGGGGCTACACCTTC	CSVNTPPGGYTF
TRBD1	-	TRBJ1-2	TRBV28	TGTGCCAGCAGTCCGAGACAGGGGGCCTACTATGGCTACACCTTC	CASSPRQGAYYGYTF
-	-	TRBJ2-7	TRBV5-1	TGCGCCAGCAGGCAGGGCCAAGGAGCCTACGAGCAGTACTTC	CASRQGQGAYEQYF
-	-	TRBJ2-3	TRBV4-3	TGCGCCAGCAGCCAAGGTGTCCGTGCAGATACGCAGTATTTT	CASSQGVRADTQYF
-	-	TRBJ1-3	TRBV5-1	TGCGCCAGCAGCGATAGCTCTGGAAACACCATATATTTT	CASSDSSGNTIYF
TRBD2	-	TRBJ2-5	TRBV5-6	TGTGCCAGCAGCTTAGTGGGACTAGCTCAAGAGACCCAGTACTTC	CASSLVGLAQETQYF
TRBD2	-	TRBJ2-3	TRBV24-1	TGTGCCACCAGTGATACCTATAGCGGGGCTAGAGATACGCAGTATTTT	CATSDTYSGARDTQYF